The 12 T cell receptor beta chains listed next were all sequenced from one sample in a study of Ad26.COV2.S vaccination and SARS-CoV-2 variants. Using immunoSEQ multiplex PCR, the repertoire was profiled, and TCRdb retains in-frame clones only, with some absent. In the table there are a few hundred thousand clones, approximately 92% of which are singletons. Treatment given: roughly 19 received Ad26.COV2.S at low or high dose, single or two shots; a few received placebo; per-sample allocation not given. Day 63 after the first injection of vaccine or placebo was the sampling time. This specimen consisted of peripheral blood, obtained in a trial of Ad26.COV2.S vaccine versus placebo. Source of these receptors: a person aged 18-60 years who received the Ad26.COV2.S COVID-19 vaccine or a placebo.

The chain uses TRBV6-4 and TRBJ2-1; 8 positions agree with TRBD2. The CDR3 has 15 amino acids. J lost 4 bases, V lost 3 bases, and 5 bases had no gene match. In germline, CDR1 is MRHNA, CDR2 SNTAGT. The CDR3 here is CASSETSEMYNEQFF. In nucleotides, the CDR3 is TGTGCCAGCAGTGAGACTAGCGAGATGTACAATGAGCAGTTCTTC.

DNA of the CDR3: TGTGCCAGCAGCTTAGGGGACCTAGCGGGAGGTAGAGGAGAGACCCAGTACTTC. This sequence encodes CASSLGDLAGGRGETQYF. This sequence joins TRBV7-2 and TRBJ2-5, with 11 bases aligning to TRBD2. With 1 base clipped from V and 4 bases from J, the junction kept 11 bases outside the gene matches. CDR3 length: 18 residues. Germline V gives CDR1 SGHTA, CDR2 FQGNSA.

The V gene is TRBV27, the J gene TRBJ2-1; 7 bases agree with TRBD2. The CDR3 is 15 amino acids. Germline trimming cut 5 bases from V and 6 bases from J; bases unmatched to any gene: 10. The germline CDR1 and CDR2 sequences are MNHEY and SMNVEV (reference sequence). CDR3 coding DNA: TGTGCCAGCAGTAATTTAGAGGGAGGGGTCAATGAGCAGTTCTTC. Translation gives CASSNLEGGVNEQFF.

The rearrangement links TRBV12-3 or TRBV12-4 to TRBJ2-5; D not certain. The CDR3 has 12 residues. V lost 2 bases, J lost 5 bases, and 6 bases lay in between. CDR3 DNA: TGTGCCAGCAGTTTACCCCGGGAGACCCAGTACTTC. It translates to CASSLPRETQYF.

In this sample, this clone turned up a few times. The genes are TRBV4-1 and TRBJ1-2, with 9 nucleotides matching TRBD1. The CDR3 is 15 residues long. Germline assignment: CDR1 MGHRA and CDR2 YSYEKL. The V and J ends lost 0 bases and 6 bases, in that order; junction bases with no gene match: 5. The chain's CDR3 is CASSQENRGQDGYTF. As DNA, the CDR3 is TGCGCCAGCAGCCAAGAGAACAGGGGGCAGGATGGCTACACCTTC.

CDR3 DNA: TGTGCCTGGAGTCCCCACGGGGGGTCTGGAAACACCATATATTTT. It specifies CAWSPHGGSGNTIYF. The rearrangement joins TRBV30 to TRBJ1-3; tentatively, D is TRBD1 (5 bases). The CDR3 sequence is 15 residues long. V was cut by 2 bases and J by 1 base, with 12 bases left in between. In germline, CDR1 is GTSNPN, CDR2 SVGIG (reference sequence).

The rearrangement uses TRBV11-2 and TRBJ1-3; possible D gene TRBD1, 5 bases. V was shortened by 3 bases and J by 11 bases, with 14 bases between the two germline ends. The V gene's germline CDR1 is SGHAT and CDR2 FQNNGV. The CDR3 contains 13 residues. CDR3 sequence (DNA): TGTGCCAGCAGCTTTGGAAGTGGGGCCGCCATATATTTT. It specifies CASSFGSGAAIYF.

The rearrangement joins TRBV5-4 to TRBJ2-5, with 11 bases identical to TRBD1. J lost 5 bases, V lost 3 bases, and 6 bases had no gene match. The CDR3 runs to 15 residues. The germline gives CDR1 SGHNT, CDR2 YYREEE (reference sequence). The CDR3 sequence is CASSSGQGVSETQYF. The CDR3, as DNA: TGTGCCAGCAGCTCGGGACAGGGGGTATCGGAGACCCAGTACTTC.

This clone was seen a handful of times. V is TRBV15 and J is TRBJ2-2, with 9 bases aligning to TRBD1. The CDR3 runs 15 residues. Germline loops: CDR1 LNHNV, CDR2 YYDKDF (reference sequence). V was clipped by 8 bases and J by 4 bases; unmatched bases: 8. CDR3: CATGRDRVFTGELFF. CDR3 sequence (DNA): TGTGCCACCGGCCGGGACAGGGTGTTCACCGGGGAGCTGTTTTTT. The full variable domain, its missing parts supplied by reference TRBV15 and TRBJ2-2, is DAMVIQNPRYQVTQFGKPVTLSCSQTLNHNVMYWYQQKSSQAPKLLFHYYDKDFNNEADTPDNFQSRRPNTSFCFLDIRSPGLGDTAMYLCATGRDRVFTGELFFGEGSRLTVL.

This clone was recorded only once. The chain has TRBV3-1 (or the pseudogene TRBV3-2) and TRBJ2-1; maybe TRBD2 (5 bases). Trimming cost V 9 bases and J 4 bases, with 13 bases left between them. This CDR3 region has 13 residues. The germline gives CDR1 LGHDT, CDR2 YNNKEL (reference sequence). CDR3 loop: CASSGSAYNEQFF. The CDR3, as DNA: TGTGCCAGTTCGGGGAGCGCTTACAATGAGCAGTTCTTC.

Points on this clone: This CDR3 is also generated by other DNA sequences in the sample. The chain joins TRBV5-1 to TRBJ2-7, with TRBD2 as a possible D gene (5 bases). The CDR3 runs 15 residues. Germline assignment: CDR1 SGHRS and CDR2 YFSETQ. The V end was cut by 0 bases, the J end by 0 bases, with 10 bases between. The CDR3 loop reads CASSLETTSSYEQYF. The CDR3 DNA reads TGCGCCAGCAGCTTGGAGACTACGAGCTCCTACGAGCAGTACTTC. The full variable domain, completed using reference TRBV5-1 and TRBJ2-7, is KAGVTQTPRYLIKTRGQQVTLSCSPISGHRSVSWYQQTPGQGLQFLFEYFSETQRNKGNFPGRFSGRQFSNSRSEMNVSTLELGDSALYLCASSLETTSSYEQYFGPGTRLTVT.

The gene calls are TRBV5-4 and TRBJ2-7; D remains unclear. Germline CDR1 is SGHNT and CDR2 is YYREEE (reference sequence). The V gene lost 2 bases and the J gene lost 0 bases, with 6 bases spanning the gap. This CDR3 has 13 residues. The CDR3, as DNA: TGTGCCAGCAGCTTAAGTCACTCCTACGAGCAGTACTTC. Encoded protein: CASSLSHSYEQYF. Looking up the rest from reference TRBV5-4 and TRBJ2-7 gives the full variable domain: ETGVTQSPTHLIKTRGQQVTLRCSSQSGHNTVSWYQQALGQGPQFIFQYYREEENGRGNFPPRFSGLQFPNYSSELNVNALELDDSALYLCASSLSHSYEQYFGPGTRLTVT.